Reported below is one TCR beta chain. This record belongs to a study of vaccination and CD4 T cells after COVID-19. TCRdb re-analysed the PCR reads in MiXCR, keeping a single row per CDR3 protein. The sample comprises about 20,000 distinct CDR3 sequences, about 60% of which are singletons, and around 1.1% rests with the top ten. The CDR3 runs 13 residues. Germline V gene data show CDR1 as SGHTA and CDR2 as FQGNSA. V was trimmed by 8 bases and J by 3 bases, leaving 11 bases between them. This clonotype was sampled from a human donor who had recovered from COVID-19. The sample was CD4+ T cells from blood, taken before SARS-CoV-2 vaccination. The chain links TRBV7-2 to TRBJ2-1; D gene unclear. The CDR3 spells CASGPRGYNEQFF. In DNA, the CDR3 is TGTGCCAGCGGGCCTAGAGGCTACAATGAGCAGTTCTTC.